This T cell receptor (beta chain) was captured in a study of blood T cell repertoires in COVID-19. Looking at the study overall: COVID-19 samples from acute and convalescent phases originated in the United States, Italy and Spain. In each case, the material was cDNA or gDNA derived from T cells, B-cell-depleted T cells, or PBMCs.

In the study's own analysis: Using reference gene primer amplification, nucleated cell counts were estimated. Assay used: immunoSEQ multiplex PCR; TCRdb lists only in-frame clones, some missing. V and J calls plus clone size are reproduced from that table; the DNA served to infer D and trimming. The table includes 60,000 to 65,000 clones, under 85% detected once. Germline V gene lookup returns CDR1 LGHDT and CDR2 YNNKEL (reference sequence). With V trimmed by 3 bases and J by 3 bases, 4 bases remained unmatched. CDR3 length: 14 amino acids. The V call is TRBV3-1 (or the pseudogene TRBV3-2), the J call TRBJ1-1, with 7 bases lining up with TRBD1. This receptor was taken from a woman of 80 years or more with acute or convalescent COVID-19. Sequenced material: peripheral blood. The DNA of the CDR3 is TGTGCCAGCAGCCAGCTGCAGGGGGACACTGAAGCTTTCTTT. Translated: CASSQLQGDTEAFF.